This T cell receptor (beta chain) was profiled in a study of blood T cell repertoires in COVID-19. Germline CDR1 is MNHEY and CDR2 is SMNVEV (reference sequence). V was cut by 4 bases and J by 2 bases, with 8 bases left in between. The length of the CDR3 is 13 residues. As processed by the authors: For nucleated cells, counts were estimated from reference gene primer amplification. The method was immunoSEQ multiplex PCR; TCRdb's version includes in-frame clones alone and lacks a portion of them. V and J calls and clone size are as listed in that table; D and trimming were resolved from the DNA. This table holds a few hundred thousand clones, around nine tenths found once. Cohort assignment relied on participant-reported clinical history. Recovery among Cohort 3 donors was established by two negative PCRs, clearance, or symptom resolution.

Specimen: PBMCs or T cells enriched from blood (not recorded which). V is TRBV27 and J is TRBJ1-1; D is perhaps TRBD1 (6 bases). This TCR derives from a woman between 50 and 59 years old who had recovered from COVID-19. The CDR3 here is CASSWGPNTEAFF. The CDR3 DNA reads as TGTGCCAGCAGTTGGGGGCCTAACACTGAAGCTTTCTTT.